This T cell receptor (beta chain) was obtained from a study of cytotoxic CD8 clonotypes in ibrutinib-treated CLL. Turning to the study itself: A mean of about 250,000 productive templates and just under 95,000 productive rearrangements was obtained per sample.

The germline V gene encodes CDR1 LNHDA and CDR2 SQIVND (reference sequence). Trimming took off 4 bases at V and 3 bases at J, with 22 bases between the two ends. This CDR3 is built from 17 residues. The protocol was immunoSEQ multiplex PCR, while the TCRdb copy is restricted to in-frame clones and leaves out a portion. The sample lists 150,000 or so clones; more than 70% were seen once. This chain joins TRBV19 and TRBJ2-7, with D possibly TRBD1 on 6 matching bases. The origin of this receptor is a human donor with chronic lymphocytic leukemia. This specimen was PBMCs, taken after 36 months of ibrutinib treatment. CDR3 coding DNA: TGTGCCAGTAGTAGTCCACCGGGGACAAGGTTTCGCTACGAGCAGTACTTC. It is translated as CASSSPPGTRFRYEQYF.